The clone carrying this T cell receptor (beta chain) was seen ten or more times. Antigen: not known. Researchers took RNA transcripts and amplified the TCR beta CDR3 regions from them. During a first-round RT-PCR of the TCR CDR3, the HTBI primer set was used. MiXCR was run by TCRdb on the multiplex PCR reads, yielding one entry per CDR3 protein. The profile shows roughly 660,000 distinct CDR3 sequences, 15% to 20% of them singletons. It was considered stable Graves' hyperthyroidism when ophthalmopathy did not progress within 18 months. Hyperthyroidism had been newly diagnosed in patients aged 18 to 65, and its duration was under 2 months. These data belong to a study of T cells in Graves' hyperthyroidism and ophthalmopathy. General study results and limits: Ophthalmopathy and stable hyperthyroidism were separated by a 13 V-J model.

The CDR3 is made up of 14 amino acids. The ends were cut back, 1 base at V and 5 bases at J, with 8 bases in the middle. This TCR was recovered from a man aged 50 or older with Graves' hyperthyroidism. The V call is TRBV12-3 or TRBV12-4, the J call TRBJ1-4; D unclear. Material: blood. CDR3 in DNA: TGTGCCAGCAGTTTAGGTCAGACAAATGAAAAACTGTTTTTT. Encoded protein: CASSLGQTNEKLFF.